These 9 T cell receptor beta chains were all obtained from the same sample, sequenced in a study of CD8+ T cells in alopecia areata. cDNA serving as the sequencing template came from extracted, reverse transcribed RNA. Sequencing used immunoSEQ multiplex PCR; TCRdb keeps in-frame clones, though not all of them. The data hold about 150,000 clones, with 50% to 65% observed a single time. The starting material was CD8+ T cells sorted from blood, obtained at week 0. The receptor set was obtained from a human donor with alopecia areata.

A few counts support this clone. V is TRBV29-1 and J is TRBJ1-2; D is possibly TRBD1 (6 bases). V shed 4 bases and J shed 2 bases, with 14 bases lying between them. The CDR3 loop spans 14 amino acids. Germline V gives CDR1 SQVTM, CDR2 ANQGSEA. The CDR3 reads CSVVESGTNYGYTF. CDR3 DNA sequence: TGCAGCGTTGTTGAGTCGGGGACAAACTATGGCTACACCTTC.

The chain has TRBV7-9 and TRBJ2-7; D remains unclear. V lost 4 bases and J 5 bases, leaving 21 bases between the germline ends. Germline CDR1 is SEHNR and CDR2 is FQNEAQ (reference sequence). The CDR3 contains 16 residues. For the CDR3, the DNA is TGTGCCAGCAGCTCCCGGCTGGAGCTGGCTTCCAACGAGCAGTACTTC. The encoded protein is CASSSRLELASNEQYF.

This chain's CDR3 is CASSGTGELFF. As DNA, the CDR3 is TGCGCCAGCTCTGGGACCGGGGAGCTGTTTTTT. V usage is TRBV5-1 and J usage is TRBJ2-2, with D unclear. The CDR3 is made up of 11 amino acids. Germline CDR1 SGHRS, CDR2 YFSETQ. V was clipped by 7 bases and J by 5 bases, with 6 bases between them.

The genes are TRBV9 and TRBJ2-1; 7 bases match TRBD1. CDR3 length: 13 residues. The V and J ends lost 3 bases and 5 bases, in that order; junction bases with no gene match: 2. The germline V gene has CDR1 SGDLS and CDR2 YYNGEE. The CDR3 reads CASSAGTDNEQFF. As DNA, the CDR3 is TGTGCCAGCAGCGCCGGGACAGACAATGAGCAGTTCTTC.

The table lists this clone with a few counts. The chain couples TRBV29-1 to TRBJ1-1; D ambiguous. This CDR3 has 13 amino acids. CDR1 SQVTM and CDR2 ANQGSEA come from the germline V gene. V was trimmed by 4 bases and J by 4 bases, leaving 13 bases between them. CDR3: CSVGEEMTTEAFF. Written as DNA, the CDR3 is TGCAGCGTTGGCGAGGAAATGACCACTGAAGCTTTCTTT.

This clone has a handful of counts. This rearrangement joins TRBV4-3 to TRBJ1-3, with D unclear. Germline V gene sequence: CDR1 LGHNA, CDR2 YSLEER. V lost 0 bases and J 3 bases, leaving 3 bases between the germline ends. The CDR3 sequence is 13 residues long. Written as DNA, the CDR3 is TGCGCCAGCAGCCAAGACAGTGGAAACACCATATATTTT. Protein product: CASSQDSGNTIYF.

The chain recombines TRBV19 with TRBJ2-7, with TRBD1 matching over 9 bases. This CDR3 has 15 amino acids. The V gene's germline CDR1 is LNHDA and CDR2 SQIVND (reference sequence). The V gene end was trimmed by 5 bases and the J gene end by 3 bases; junction bases not matched to a gene: 8. CDR3 sequence: CASSPGTGSGYEQYF. The CDR3 DNA follows: TGTGCCAGTAGTCCCGGGACAGGGTCTGGCTACGAGCAGTACTTC.

This sequence joins TRBV6-1 and TRBJ2-5, with 7 bases fitting TRBD1. This CDR3 has 18 residues. The J segment lost 0 bases and the V segment lost 1 base, leaving 11 bases of the junction unmatched. Germline V CDR1 and CDR2: MNHNS, SASEGT. The CDR3 region has the DNA TGTGCCAGCAGTGAAGGGCCTGGGACAGCAAACAACCAAGAGACCCAGTACTTC. Translated, it gives CASSEGPGTANNQETQYF.

The chain carries TRBV9 and TRBJ2-3; 9 nucleotides agree with TRBD1. Germline assignment: CDR1 SGDLS and CDR2 YYNGEE. With V trimmed by 2 bases and J by 2 bases, 3 bases remained unmatched. This CDR3 region has 15 residues. CDR3 DNA: TGTGCCAGCAGCGTCGGGACAGGGTACACAGATACGCAGTATTTT. It yields the protein CASSVGTGYTDTQYF.